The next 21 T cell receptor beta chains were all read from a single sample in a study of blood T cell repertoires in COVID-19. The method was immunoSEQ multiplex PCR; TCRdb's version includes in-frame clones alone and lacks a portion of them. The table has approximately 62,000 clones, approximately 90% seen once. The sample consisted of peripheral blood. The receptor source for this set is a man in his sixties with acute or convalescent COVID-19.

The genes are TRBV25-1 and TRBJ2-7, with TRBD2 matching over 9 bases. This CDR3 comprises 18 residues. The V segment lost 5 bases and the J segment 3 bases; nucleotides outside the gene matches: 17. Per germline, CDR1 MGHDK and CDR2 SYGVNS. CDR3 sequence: CASSNPTGRVAGVYEQYF. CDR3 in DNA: TGTGCCAGCAGTAACCCGACAGGTAGGGTAGCGGGAGTCTACGAGCAGTACTTC.

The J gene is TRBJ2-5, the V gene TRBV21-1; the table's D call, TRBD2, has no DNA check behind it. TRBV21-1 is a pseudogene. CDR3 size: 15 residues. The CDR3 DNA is TGTGCCAGCAGCAAAGACGACGGGAGATCGGAGACCCAGTACTTC. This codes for CASSKDDGRSETQYF.

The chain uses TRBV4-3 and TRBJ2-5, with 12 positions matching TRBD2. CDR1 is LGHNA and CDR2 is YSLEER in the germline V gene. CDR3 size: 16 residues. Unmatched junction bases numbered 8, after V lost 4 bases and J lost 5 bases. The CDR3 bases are TGCGCCAGCAGCCTTGGGACTAGCGGGCGCCCGGAGACCCAGTACTTC. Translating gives CASSLGTSGRPETQYF.

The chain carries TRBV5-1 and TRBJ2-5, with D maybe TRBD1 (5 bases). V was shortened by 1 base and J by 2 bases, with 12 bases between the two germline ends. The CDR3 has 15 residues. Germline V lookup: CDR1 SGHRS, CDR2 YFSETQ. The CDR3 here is CASSLWQGIQETQYF. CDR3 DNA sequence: TGCGCCAGCAGCTTGTGGCAGGGTATACAAGAGACCCAGTACTTC.

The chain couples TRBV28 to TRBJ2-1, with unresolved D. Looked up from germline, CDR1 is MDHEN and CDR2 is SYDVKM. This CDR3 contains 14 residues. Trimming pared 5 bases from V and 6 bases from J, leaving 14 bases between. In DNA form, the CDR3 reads TGTGCCAGCAGTCCCCTGATGGTCGGCAATGAGCAGTTCTTC. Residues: CASSPLMVGNEQFF. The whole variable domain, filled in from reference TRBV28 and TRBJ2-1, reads DVKVTQSSRYLVKRTGEKVFLECVQDMDHENMFWYRQDPGLGLRLIYFSYDVKMKEKGDIPEGYSVSREKKERFSLILESASTNQTSMYLCASSPLMVGNEQFFGPGTRLTVL.

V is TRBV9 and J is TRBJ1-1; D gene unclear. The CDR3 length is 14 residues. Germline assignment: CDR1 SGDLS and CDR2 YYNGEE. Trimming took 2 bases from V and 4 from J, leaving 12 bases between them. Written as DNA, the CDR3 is TGTGCCAGCAGCGTGGAGAATGAGAGCACTGAAGCTTTCTTT. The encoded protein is CASSVENESTEAFF.

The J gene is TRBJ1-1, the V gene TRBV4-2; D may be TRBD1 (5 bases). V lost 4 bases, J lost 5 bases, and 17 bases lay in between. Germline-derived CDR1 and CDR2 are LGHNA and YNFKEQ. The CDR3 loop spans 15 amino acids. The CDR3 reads CASSPGPRGGTEAFF. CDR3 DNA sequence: TGTGCCAGCAGCCCCGGGCCGCGGGGGGGTACTGAAGCTTTCTTT.

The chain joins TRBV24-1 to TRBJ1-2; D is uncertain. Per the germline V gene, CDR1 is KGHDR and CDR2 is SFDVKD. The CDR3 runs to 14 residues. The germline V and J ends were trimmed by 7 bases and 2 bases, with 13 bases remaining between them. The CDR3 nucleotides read TGTGCCACCAGAGGCGGGGAGGGCAACTATGGCTACACCTTC. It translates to CATRGGEGNYGYTF.

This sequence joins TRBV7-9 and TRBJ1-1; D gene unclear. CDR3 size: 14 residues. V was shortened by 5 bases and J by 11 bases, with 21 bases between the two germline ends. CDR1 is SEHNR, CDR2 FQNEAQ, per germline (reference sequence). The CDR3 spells CASSVDAPGRWAFF. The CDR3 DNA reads TGTGCCAGCAGCGTAGACGCTCCGGGTCGTTGGGCTTTCTTT.

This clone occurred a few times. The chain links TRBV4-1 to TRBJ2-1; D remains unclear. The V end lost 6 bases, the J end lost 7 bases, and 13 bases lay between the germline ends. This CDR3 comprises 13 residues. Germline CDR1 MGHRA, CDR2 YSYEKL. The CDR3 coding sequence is TGCGCCAGCAGTTTAGTAGAGGAGAATGAGCAGTTCTTC. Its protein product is CASSLVEENEQFF.

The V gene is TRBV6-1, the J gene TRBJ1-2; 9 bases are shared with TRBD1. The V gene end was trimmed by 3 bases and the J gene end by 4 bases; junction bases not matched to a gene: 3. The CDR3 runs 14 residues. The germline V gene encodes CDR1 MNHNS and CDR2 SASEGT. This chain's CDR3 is CASSENRGPYGYTF. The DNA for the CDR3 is TGTGCCAGCAGTGAGAACAGGGGGCCCTATGGCTACACCTTC.

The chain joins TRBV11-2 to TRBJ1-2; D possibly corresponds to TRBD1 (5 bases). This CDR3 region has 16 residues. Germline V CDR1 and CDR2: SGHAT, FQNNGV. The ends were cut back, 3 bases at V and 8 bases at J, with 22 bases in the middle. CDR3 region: CASSFSGRQGQGGYTF. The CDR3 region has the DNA TGTGCCAGCAGCTTTTCTGGACGGCAGGGTCAAGGGGGCTACACCTTC.

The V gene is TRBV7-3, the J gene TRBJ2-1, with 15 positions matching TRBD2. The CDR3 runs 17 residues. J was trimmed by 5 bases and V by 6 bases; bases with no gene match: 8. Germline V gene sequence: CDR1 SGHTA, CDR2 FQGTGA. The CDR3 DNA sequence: TGTGCCAGCAGTTCCGGGACTAGCGGGAGGTGGAACAATGAGCAGTTCTTC. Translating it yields CASSSGTSGRWNNEQFF. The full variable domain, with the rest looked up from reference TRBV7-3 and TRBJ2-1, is GAGVSQTPSNKVTEKGKYVELRCDPISGHTALYWYRQSLGQGPEFLIYFQGTGAADDSGLPNDRFFAVRPEGSVSTLKIQRTERGDSAVYLCASSSGTSGRWNNEQFFGPGTRLTVL.

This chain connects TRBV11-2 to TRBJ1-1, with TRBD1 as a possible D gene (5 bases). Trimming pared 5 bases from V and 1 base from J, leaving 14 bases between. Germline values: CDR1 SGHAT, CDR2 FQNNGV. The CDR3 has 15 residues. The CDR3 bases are TGTGCCAGCAGCATCGACAGCCTACCGAACACTGAAGCTTTCTTT. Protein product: CASSIDSLPNTEAFF.

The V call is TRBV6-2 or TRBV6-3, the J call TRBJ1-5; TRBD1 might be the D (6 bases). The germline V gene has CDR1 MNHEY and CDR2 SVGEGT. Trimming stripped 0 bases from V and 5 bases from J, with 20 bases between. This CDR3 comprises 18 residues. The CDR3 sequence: CASSYSPSSYRDHQPQHF. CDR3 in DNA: TGTGCCAGCAGTTACTCGCCCTCTTCATACAGGGACCATCAGCCCCAGCATTTT.

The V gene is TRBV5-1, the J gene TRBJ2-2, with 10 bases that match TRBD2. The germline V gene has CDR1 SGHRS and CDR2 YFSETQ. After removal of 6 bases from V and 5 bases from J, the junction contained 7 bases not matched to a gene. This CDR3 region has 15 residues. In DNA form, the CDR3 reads TGCGCCAGCACCAGGACTAGCGGAGGGACCGGGGAGCTGTTTTTT. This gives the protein CASTRTSGGTGELFF.

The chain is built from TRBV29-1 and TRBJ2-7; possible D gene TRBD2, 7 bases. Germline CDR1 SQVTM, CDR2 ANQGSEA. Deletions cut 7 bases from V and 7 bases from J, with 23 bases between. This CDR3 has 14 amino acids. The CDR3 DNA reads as TGCAGCGCCCTTAGGGGGGGGGTGATGAGAGAGCAGTACTTC. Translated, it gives CSALRGGVMREQYF.

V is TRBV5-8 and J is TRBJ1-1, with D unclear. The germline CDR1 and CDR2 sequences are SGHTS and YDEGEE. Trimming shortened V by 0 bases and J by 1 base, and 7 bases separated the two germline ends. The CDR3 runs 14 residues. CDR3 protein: CASSLVVANTEAFF. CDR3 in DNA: TGTGCCAGCAGCTTGGTTGTGGCGAACACTGAAGCTTTCTTT.

In nucleotides, the CDR3 is TGTGCCAGCACGGGACAGCCCAAGGCACCCCTCCACTTT. Translating gives CASTGQPKAPLHF. The V and J genes are TRBV5-6 and TRBJ1-6; TRBD1 aligns across 7 bases. V was pared by 6 bases and J by 11 bases, with 8 bases of the junction left unmatched. CDR1 and CDR2 from the germline V gene are SGHDT and YYEEEE. This CDR3 is 13 amino acids long.

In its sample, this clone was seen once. CDR3 amino acids: CAWSVEGVQPQHF. The DNA for the CDR3 is TGTGCCTGGAGTGTAGAAGGGGTTCAGCCCCAGCATTTT. This rearrangement joins TRBV30 to TRBJ1-5, with a weak D call TRBD1 (5 bases). CDR1 and CDR2 from the germline V gene are GTSNPN and SVGIG (reference sequence). V lost 0 bases and J 6 bases, leaving 9 bases between the germline ends. CDR3 size: 13 residues.

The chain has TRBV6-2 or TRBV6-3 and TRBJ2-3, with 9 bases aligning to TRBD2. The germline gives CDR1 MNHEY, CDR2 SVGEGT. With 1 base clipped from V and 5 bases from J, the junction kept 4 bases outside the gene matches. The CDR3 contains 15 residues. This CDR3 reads CASSYLAGVGDTQYF. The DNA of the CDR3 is TGTGCCAGCAGTTACTTAGCGGGAGTGGGAGATACGCAGTATTTT.